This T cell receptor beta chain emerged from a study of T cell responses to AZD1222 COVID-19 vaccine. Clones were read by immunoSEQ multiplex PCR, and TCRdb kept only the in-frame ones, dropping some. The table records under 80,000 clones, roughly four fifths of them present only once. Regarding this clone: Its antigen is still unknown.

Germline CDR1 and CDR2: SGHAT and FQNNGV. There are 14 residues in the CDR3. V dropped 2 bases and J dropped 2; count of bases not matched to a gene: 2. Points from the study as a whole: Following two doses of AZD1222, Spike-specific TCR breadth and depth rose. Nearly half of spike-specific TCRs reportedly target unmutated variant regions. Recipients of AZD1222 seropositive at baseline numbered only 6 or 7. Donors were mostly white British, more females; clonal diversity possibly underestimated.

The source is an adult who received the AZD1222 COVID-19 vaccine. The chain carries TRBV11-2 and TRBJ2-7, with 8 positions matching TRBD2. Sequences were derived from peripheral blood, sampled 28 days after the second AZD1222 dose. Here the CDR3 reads CASSLTSGTYEQYF. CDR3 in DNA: TGTGCCAGCAGCTTAACTAGCGGAACCTACGAGCAGTACTTC.